Listed below are T cell receptor beta chains from one sample, sequenced in a study of blood T cell repertoires in COVID-19. Sequencing used immunoSEQ multiplex PCR; TCRdb keeps in-frame clones, though not all of them. This sample has almost 400,000 clones; roughly 91% occur once, and the top ten carry about 1.7%. The specimen was PBMCs or T cells enriched from blood (not recorded which). These TCRs come from a young woman who had recovered from COVID-19. Both conserved end residues are part of each CDR3. The order of the fields is D gene, J gene, V gene, CDR3 protein. A D gene is named only where the DNA matches it firmly.

D: TRBD1
J: TRBJ2-5
V: TRBV5-4
CDR3: CASSVLTGVGQETQYF

D: TRBD2
J: TRBJ2-1
V: TRBV6-2/TRBV6-3
CDR3: CASSYSRSSGGNNEQFF

D: NA
J: TRBJ1-4
V: TRBV29-1
CDR3: CSSDGGPAANEKLFF

D: NA
J: TRBJ2-7
V: TRBV27
CDR3: CASSSRQVAGPTYEQYF

D: NA
J: TRBJ1-1
V: TRBV5-1
CDR3: CASSLTAPNTEAFF

D: NA
J: TRBJ1-1
V: TRBV12-5
CDR3: CASGQYTEAFF

D: TRBD1
J: TRBJ2-1
V: TRBV3-1/TRBV3-2
CDR3: CASSQARGRAGDEQFF

D: NA
J: TRBJ2-1
V: TRBV5-1
CDR3: CASSPKSITISYNEQFF

D: TRBD2
J: TRBJ2-1
V: TRBV6-2/TRBV6-3
CDR3: CASGREGRGSYNEQFF

D: TRBD1
J: TRBJ1-4
V: TRBV5-6
CDR3: CASSLRPGTGVALFF

D: TRBD1
J: TRBJ1-2
V: TRBV6-5
CDR3: CASHRGNYGYTF

D: TRBD1
J: TRBJ1-1
V: TRBV5-1
CDR3: CASSSGGTGGAEAFF

D: TRBD2
J: TRBJ2-2
V: TRBV7-9
CDR3: CASSFSGLAGADGGELFF

D: NA
J: TRBJ1-1
V: TRBV19
CDR3: CASRIWAEGNTEAFF

D: TRBD1
J: TRBJ2-5
V: TRBV9
CDR3: CASSTRTGGLETQYF

D: TRBD2
J: TRBJ2-1
V: TRBV27
CDR3: CASSWTSGISDEQFF

D: NA
J: TRBJ1-3
V: TRBV5-1
CDR3: CASKRETNSGNTIYF

D: NA
J: TRBJ2-5
V: TRBV7-9
CDR3: CASSRHREGGETQYF

D: TRBD1
J: TRBJ2-5
V: TRBV11-2
CDR3: CASSLTGTGGPKWETQYF

D: NA
J: TRBJ2-7
V: TRBV19
CDR3: CASSTQAVRNEQYF